The entry that follows covers one T cell receptor (beta chain) sequence. Its antigen is still unknown. The V gene's germline CDR1 is SGHDN and CDR2 FVKESK. The CDR3 loop spans 14 amino acids. After removal of 2 bases from V and 11 bases from J, the junction contained 4 bases not matched to a gene. This entry belongs to a study of T cell responses to AZD1222 COVID-19 vaccine. Findings and caveats of the study: Donors were mostly white British, more females; clonal diversity possibly underestimated.

Measured with immunoSEQ multiplex PCR; TCRdb has only the in-frame clones, and not every one. The repertoire holds 95,000 to 150,000 clones, roughly 92% seen once, with about 1.5% in the top ten. This clonotype was obtained from an adult in good health. The source was peripheral blood, collected on day 0 of AZD1222 vaccination. This chain connects TRBV14 to TRBJ2-5; 14 positions match TRBD2. The CDR3 bases are TGTGCCAGCAGCCAAACCGGACTAGCGGGGGGACAGTACTTC. The encoded protein is CASSQTGLAGGQYF.